The rows below give T cell receptor beta chains drawn from one sample of a study of chemoradiotherapy in HPV16-positive cancers. Only in-frame clones appear in the TCRdb table, and some are missing; sequencing was by immunoSEQ multiplex PCR. The sample has some 940 clones; roughly 90% are singletons. Sequenced material: tumor tissue, taken from a patient who underwent chemoradiotherapy. The receptors stem from a human donor with HPV-associated anogenital cancer. CDR3s include the opening cysteine and the closing phenylalanine or tryptophan. A D gene is named only where the DNA matches it firmly. Clone size is shown for a subset of rows, as once, few, many or a class of expanded clone.

>TRBV5-1|TRBJ2-3|-|TRBD2
TGCGCCAGCAGCCCGGGACTAGTCGCAGATACGCAGTATTTT
CASSPGLVADTQYF
>TRBV15|TRBJ2-6|-|-
TGTGCCACCAGCAGAGAAAACTCTGGGGCCAACGTCCTGACTTTC
CATSRENSGANVLTF
>TRBV6-1|TRBJ2-1|-|-
TGTGCCAGCCTGGCCCGGGACGGGACCTACAATGAGCAGTTCTTC
CASLARDGTYNEQFF
>TRBV4-2|TRBJ1-1|few|-
TGTGCCAGCAGCCAAGATTACAGAGCGGACACTGAAGCTTTCTTT
CASSQDYRADTEAFF
>TRBV7-2|TRBJ2-2|-|-
TGTGCCAGCAGCTCGCGGGACACTAACACCGGGGAGCTGTTTTTT
CASSSRDTNTGELFF
>TRBV14|TRBJ1-2|-|TRBD1
TGTGCCAGCAGCCAACGACAGGGGGTAGGCTATGGCTACACCTTC
CASSQRQGVGYGYTF
>TRBV6-7|TRBJ2-7|-|-
TGTGCCAGCAGTTACTCGAGGCAGGACCCCTACGAGCAGTACTTC
CASSYSRQDPYEQYF
>TRBV5-1|TRBJ1-1|-|-
TGCGCCAGCAGCTTGACCGGGACGGCGAACACTGAAGCTTTCTTT
CASSLTGTANTEAFF
>TRBV19|TRBJ2-1|once|TRBD1
TGTGCCAGTAGTATTGAGACAGGGGGATGGTGGAATGAGCAGTTCTTC
CASSIETGGWWNEQFF
>TRBV5-1|TRBJ2-5|-|TRBD2
TGCGCCAGCAGCGTTAGCGGGGCAACTGAAGAGACCCAGTACTTC
CASSVSGATEETQYF
>TRBV9|TRBJ2-7|-|TRBD2
TGTGCCAGCAGCGTATCTAGCGGGAGTTACTACGAGCAGTACTTC
CASSVSSGSYYEQYF
>TRBV6-1|TRBJ2-3|-|-
TGTGCCAGCAGTGAAAAGGGGGACATGAGCACAGATACGCAGTATTTT
CASSEKGDMSTDTQYF
>TRBV28|TRBJ1-2|-|TRBD1
TGTGCCAGCAGTTTTCAGGGGGGATGGAACGGCTACACCTTC
CASSFQGGWNGYTF
>TRBV28|TRBJ1-2|-|TRBD1
TGTGCCAGCCACCCAGGGACAGGGTATAGTAATGGCTACACCTTC
CASHPGTGYSNGYTF
>TRBV2|TRBJ2-3|-|TRBD1
TGTGCCAGCAGTGAAGCGGGGGCTGGGACAGGGTCGGCAGATACGCAGTATTTT
CASSEAGAGTGSADTQYF
>TRBV19|TRBJ1-5|-|-
TGTGCCAGTAGTAGGCCCCCAATGGCCAGCTACAATCAGCCCCAGCATTTT
CASSRPPMASYNQPQHF
>TRBV18|TRBJ2-2|once|TRBD2
TGTGCCAGCTCACCACGTACTAGCGGGAGTACCGGGGAGCTGTTTTTT
CASSPRTSGSTGELFF
>TRBV6-1|TRBJ2-2|-|TRBD2
TGTGCCAGCAGTTCCCGGACTAGCCAGACCGGGGAGCTGTTTTTT
CASSSRTSQTGELFF
>TRBV10-2|TRBJ1-5|-|-
TGCGCCAGCAGTGAGCCTAATCAGCCCCAGCATTTT
CASSEPNQPQHF
>TRBV6-5|TRBJ2-7|-|-
TGTGCCAGCAGTCGCCTCGGGGGCCGGTACGAGCAGTACTTC
CASSRLGGRYEQYF
>TRBV2|TRBJ2-7|-|-
TGTGCCAGCAGTGACGGCAGGGGGGTTTACGAGCAGTACTTC
CASSDGRGVYEQYF
>TRBV6-4|TRBJ2-3|few|TRBD2
TGTGCCAGCAGTGACCGGGGGGGCCCAACAGATACGCAGTATTTT
CASSDRGGPTDTQYF
>TRBV5-1|TRBJ2-1|-|-
TGCGCCAGCAGCTTGGAGTCGGGTACCGTCCGAAAGGAGCAGTTCTTC
CASSLESGTVRKEQFF
>TRBV2|TRBJ1-1|-|TRBD1
TGTGCCAGAGACAGGGGACTTCTAGCTTTCTTT
CARDRGLLAFF
>TRBV10-1|TRBJ1-2|-|-
TGCGCCAGCAGTACGATGCCATCGCGAAAGACCTATGGCTACACCTTC
CASSTMPSRKTYGYTF
>TRBV2|TRBJ2-7|-|TRBD2
TGTGCCAGCAGTGATAATAGCGGGTCGAGAGAGCAGTACTTC
CASSDNSGSREQYF
>TRBV5-1|TRBJ1-2|-|TRBD1
TGCGCCAGCAGCCAGGGCGGGACAGTAGACCTCGGGGGGTATGGCTACACCTTC
CASSQGGTVDLGGYGYTF
>TRBV6-1|TRBJ1-1|-|-
TGTGCCAGCAGTGAAAATGGGTATGGGAACACTGAAGCTTTCTTT
CASSENGYGNTEAFF